This T cell receptor beta chain was recorded in a study of CD8+CD57+ T cells in acquired aplastic anemia. Study details: Average DNA yield from sorted CD4+ and CD8+ cells was around 3 ug. CD4+ cell libraries from healthy donors averaged approximately 10 million reads. Overall study results and limits: Some 31 CD8+ CDR3 sequences were shared between patients and controls. Patients and controls had CD8+ Simpson's diversity values that were not significantly distinct.

Profiling that covered TCR beta VDJ and CDR3 relied on genomic DNA as its template. A single record per CDR3 protein comes from TCRdb applying MiXCR to the reads. Here the sample spans 400,000 to 500,000 distinct CDR3 sequences, about two thirds being singletons. A word on this clonotype: Its antigen is unidentified.

Trimming pared 4 bases from V and 15 bases from J, leaving 26 bases between. CDR3 length: 15 residues. The V gene's germline CDR1 is SGHTA and CDR2 FQGNSA. The sequencing sample was made of sorted CD4+, CD8+, or CD8+CD57+ T cells (not recorded which) from PBMCs. The sequence derives from a human donor in good health, serving as a control. The chain recombines TRBV7-2 with TRBJ2-3; possible D gene TRBD1, 6 bases. CDR3 amino acids: CASSSGEQPQHLHYF. In DNA form, the CDR3 reads TGTGCCAGCAGCTCAGGGGAACAGCCCCAGCATTTGCATTATTTT.